This T cell receptor (beta chain) is drawn from a study of neoadjuvant anti-PD-1 for oral cavity cancer. This clone was recorded a few times. The time point is: after neoadjuvant nivolumab, at surgical resection. The CDR3 contains 14 residues. The V segment lost 8 bases and the J segment 5 bases; nucleotides outside the gene matches: 7. The germline CDR1 and CDR2 sequences are SGHTA and FQGNSA. Clones were sequenced by immunoSEQ multiplex PCR, and TCRdb holds only the in-frame ones, with some missing. The sample lists approximately 16,000 clones; roughly 40% were seen once. The chain joins TRBV7-2 to TRBJ2-2; TRBD2 matches at 8 bases. Here the sequenced sample was tumor tissue, taken after nivolumab (anti-PD-1) treatment. The sequence derives from a person aged 40 to 85 with oral cavity squamous cell carcinoma. The CDR3 loop reads CASRRGGQTGELFF. CDR3 sequence (DNA): TGTGCCAGCCGGCGCGGGGGGCAGACCGGGGAGCTGTTTTTT.